Listed here are 19 T cell receptor beta chains from one sample, sequenced in a study of neoadjuvant anti-PD-1 for oral cavity cancer. The data were produced by immunoSEQ multiplex PCR, yet TCRdb's version contains in-frame clones alone and is incomplete. The sample has about 72,000 clones; around four fifths are singletons. Sequencing used PBMCs, obtained before nivolumab (anti-PD-1) treatment. The source of these receptors is a person aged 35-79 years with oral cavity squamous cell carcinoma.

The rearrangement uses TRBV7-9 and TRBJ1-2, with TRBD1 identical over 7 bases. The V gene's germline CDR1 is SEHNR and CDR2 FQNEAQ (reference sequence). The J segment lost 7 bases and the V segment lost 3 bases, leaving 14 bases of the junction unmatched. This CDR3 has 16 amino acids. The CDR3 sequence is CASSFPQTGKRGGYTF. The CDR3 nucleotides are TGTGCCAGCAGCTTTCCCCAGACAGGGAAGCGAGGTGGCTACACCTTC.

The chain is built from TRBV6-6 and TRBJ2-2; TRBD2 agrees at 9 bases. CDR1 and CDR2 from the germline V gene are MNHNY and SVGAGI (reference sequence). V was pared by 5 bases and J by 5 bases, with 6 bases of the junction left unmatched. The CDR3 extends over 15 amino acids. CDR3 nucleotides: TGTGCCAGCAGTAGGCGGGAGGGCCGTACCGGGGAGCTGTTTTTT. This gives the protein CASSRREGRTGELFF.

This chain's CDR3 is CASLSYEGAHNEQFF. The CDR3 coding sequence is TGTGCCAGTTTGAGCTATGAGGGGGCCCACAATGAGCAGTTCTTC. V usage is TRBV19 and J usage is TRBJ2-1; 7 bases fit TRBD1. The CDR3 has 15 amino acids. CDR1 is LNHDA, CDR2 SQIVND, per germline (reference sequence). After removal of 8 bases from V and 5 bases from J, the junction contained 12 bases not matched to a gene.

The genes are TRBV7-8 and TRBJ2-1; 11 positions match TRBD2. The J segment lost 4 bases and the V segment lost 6 bases, leaving 2 bases of the junction unmatched. The CDR3 loop spans 14 amino acids. Germline V gene lookup returns CDR1 SGHVS and CDR2 FQNEAQ. The CDR3 region has the DNA TGTGCCAGCAGACTAGCGGGGGATTACAATGAGCAGTTCTTC. Encoded protein: CASRLAGDYNEQFF.

The V and J genes are TRBV25-1 and TRBJ2-1; the D is unclear. Trimming pared 3 bases from V and 4 bases from J, leaving 10 bases between. Germline V lookup: CDR1 MGHDK, CDR2 SYGVNS. The CDR3 is 14 residues long. The CDR3 nucleotides are TGTGCCAGCAGTGAGGTGGTCTATTACAATGAGCAGTTCTTC. It codes for CASSEVVYYNEQFF.

The CDR3 sequence is CAISDPLRGTEAFF. The DNA of the CDR3 is TGTGCCATCAGTGATCCTCTCAGGGGCACTGAAGCTTTCTTT. V and J are TRBV10-3 and TRBJ1-1; a possible D gene is TRBD1 (6 bases). V was shortened by 3 bases and J by 4 bases, with 12 bases between the two germline ends. CDR1 is ENHRY, CDR2 SYGVKD, per germline. This CDR3 region has 14 residues.

The chain links TRBV4-2 to TRBJ2-7; D possibly matches TRBD1 or TRBD2 (5 bases each). Germline V gene lookup returns CDR1 LGHNA and CDR2 YNFKEQ. CDR3 length: 14 amino acids. Trimming left V 4 bases short and J 3 bases short, with 13 bases between. The CDR3 region has the DNA TGTGCCAGCAGCCCCGGGACGGGGATCTACGAGCAGTACTTC. This codes for CASSPGTGIYEQYF.

This clone is labeled medium-sized. The chain employs TRBV6-6 and TRBJ2-7, with D perhaps TRBD1 or TRBD2 (6 bases each). V was cut by 4 bases and J by 0 bases, with 13 bases left in between. CDR1 and CDR2 (germline): MNHNY, SVGAGI (reference sequence). The CDR3 covers 15 residues. The CDR3 DNA reads TGTGCCAGCAGTTTAGAGGGGGGCGGCTCCTACGAGCAGTACTTC. Translated: CASSLEGGGSYEQYF.

The chain links TRBV28 to TRBJ1-5; D is unresolved. CDR1 and CDR2 from the germline V gene are MDHEN and SYDVKM. The V end lost 3 bases, the J end lost 1 base, and 7 bases lay between the germline ends. This CDR3 comprises 14 residues. CDR3 amino acids: CASSFSWSNQPQHF. CDR3 in DNA: TGTGCCAGCAGTTTTTCGTGGAGCAATCAGCCCCAGCATTTT.

J is TRBJ2-7 and V is TRBV18; D gene uncertain. From germline, CDR1 is KGHSH and CDR2 LQKENI. V lost 4 bases and J lost 5, with 15 bases in between. The CDR3 is 14 amino acids. CDR3 sequence reads: CASSRRAIVDEQYF. The CDR3 bases are TGTGCCAGCTCACGACGTGCGATCGTCGACGAGCAGTACTTC.

The chain uses TRBV9 and TRBJ1-5; D call uncertain. Germline V gene sequence: CDR1 SGDLS, CDR2 YYNGEE. Trimming left V 3 bases short and J 7 bases short, with 11 bases between. The CDR3 totals 13 residues. The CDR3 reads CASSAQFDQPQHF. The CDR3 DNA reads TGTGCCAGCAGCGCTCAGTTTGACCAGCCCCAGCATTTT.

This chain links TRBV7-3 with TRBJ2-5; tentative D call: TRBD1 (8 bases). The V and J ends lost 3 bases and 4 bases respectively, with 15 bases between them. Per germline, CDR1 SGHTA and CDR2 FQGTGA. The CDR3 contains 15 residues. The CDR3, as DNA: TGTGCCAGCAGCTTGGGAGGGACAGGAAGAGAGACCCAGTACTTC. Protein sequence: CASSLGGTGRETQYF. Together with reference TRBV7-3 and TRBJ2-5, the CDR3 gives the full variable domain: GAGVSQTPSNKVTEKGKYVELRCDPISGHTALYWYRQSLGQGPEFLIYFQGTGAADDSGLPNDRFFAVRPEGSVSTLKIQRTERGDSAVYLCASSLGGTGRETQYFGPGTRLLVL.

This chain links TRBV30 with TRBJ1-3; D remains unclear. Germline lookup yields CDR1 GTSNPN and CDR2 SVGIG (reference sequence). V lost 4 bases, J lost 0 bases, and 7 bases lay in between. This CDR3 comprises 13 residues. CDR3 protein: CAWNYNSGNTIYF. CDR3 sequence (DNA): TGTGCCTGGAATTACAACTCTGGAAACACCATATATTTT.

The chain combines TRBV7-8 with TRBJ1-2; D not certain. V dropped 5 bases and J dropped 3 bases, with 19 bases sitting between them. CDR3 length: 16 amino acids. Looked up from germline, CDR1 is SGHVS and CDR2 is FQNEAQ. The CDR3 bases are TGTGCCAGCAGCCCTTATATATTCGTCAACCACTATGGCTACACCTTC. Translated, it gives CASSPYIFVNHYGYTF.

This chain uses TRBV29-1 with TRBJ1-4; D possibly corresponds to TRBD1 (6 bases). With 0 bases removed from V and 0 bases from J, the gap between germline ends came to 8 bases. This CDR3 spans 15 amino acids. The germline V gene has CDR1 SQVTM and CDR2 ANQGSEA. This CDR3 is CSVEDRGATNEKLFF. The DNA for the CDR3 is TGCAGCGTTGAAGATAGGGGGGCAACTAATGAAAAACTGTTTTTT.

This clone was seen a single time. The J gene is TRBJ1-1, the V gene TRBV19, with unresolved D. Per the germline V gene, CDR1 is LNHDA and CDR2 is SQIVND (reference sequence). Trimming removed 1 base from V and 4 bases from J, with 10 bases in between. The CDR3 length is 14 residues. The CDR3 bases are TGTGCCAGTAGTATAGGGGAAGGGTTCACTGAAGCTTTCTTT. This translates into CASSIGEGFTEAFF.

V is TRBV5-1 and J is TRBJ1-2; weak D call: TRBD1 (5 bases). Germline values: CDR1 SGHRS, CDR2 YFSETQ. V lost 2 bases and J lost 5, with 7 bases in between. The CDR3 length is 12 residues. The CDR3 DNA is TGCGCCAGCAGCTTCACAGGATATGGCTACACCTTC. This translates into CASSFTGYGYTF.

V and J are TRBV11-1 and TRBJ1-3; the D is unclear. The V end lost 5 bases, the J end lost 0 bases, and 11 bases lay between the germline ends. This CDR3 is 15 amino acids long. Germline CDR1 and CDR2: SGHAT and FQDESV (reference sequence). The CDR3 DNA follows: TGTGCCAGCAGCCTGGTAGGCCTCTCTGGAAACACCATATATTTT. Its protein is CASSLVGLSGNTIYF.

The genes are TRBV28 and TRBJ2-5; 7 nucleotides align to TRBD2. Germline CDR1 reads MDHEN; CDR2 reads SYDVKM. The CDR3 runs to 15 residues. J gave up 5 bases and V 4 bases, and 10 bases lay outside the gene matches. This CDR3 is CASSSLGGIGETQYF. The CDR3 nucleotides read TGTGCCAGCAGTTCTTTGGGAGGGATCGGGGAGACCCAGTACTTC.